This T cell receptor (beta chain) was documented in a study of cytomegalovirus exposure and HLA in healthy donors. Study conclusions and caveats: Certain indistinguishable V segments, among them TRBV6-2 and TRBV6-3, were excluded.

Germline CDR1 is WSHSY and CDR2 is SAAADI. Trimming took 7 bases from V and 0 from J, leaving 7 bases between them. The CDR3 has 13 amino acids. Primers: 60 Vbeta forward and 13 Jbeta reverse. Method: immunoSEQ multiplex PCR; TCRdb's copy keeps in-frame clones and lacks some. In the table there are some 99,000 clones, approximately 69% of which are singletons. As regards this clone: Its cognate antigen is unknown.

This clonotype was sampled from a female donor in good health and CMV-seronegative. Sequences were obtained from PBMCs. V usage is TRBV10-2 and J usage is TRBJ2-1, with D unresolved. This chain's CDR3 is CASTKSSYNEQFF. In DNA form, the CDR3 reads TGCGCCAGCACCAAGAGCTCCTACAATGAGCAGTTCTTC.